This passage covers 9 T cell receptor beta chains from one sample sequenced in a study of blood T cell repertoires in COVID-19. The data were produced by immunoSEQ multiplex PCR, yet TCRdb's version contains in-frame clones alone and is incomplete. The data hold fewer than 200,000 clones, with 87% observed a single time. Sequenced material: peripheral blood. Receptor source: a woman between 18 and 29 years old who had recovered from COVID-19.

The V gene is TRBV14, the J gene TRBJ2-2; TRBD1 matches at 10 bases. The J segment lost 5 bases and the V segment lost 2 bases, leaving 5 bases of the junction unmatched. The length of the CDR3 is 16 residues. The germline gives CDR1 SGHDN, CDR2 FVKESK. The CDR3 nucleotides are TGTGCCAGCAGCCAACGCGGGACAGGGGCAACCGGGGAGCTGTTTTTT. It codes for CASSQRGTGATGELFF.

CDR3: CASSPGLFYEQYV. CDR3 DNA sequence: TGTGCCAGCAGTCCGGGACTCTTCTACGAGCAGTACGTC. The gene calls are TRBV27 and TRBJ2-7; D perhaps matches TRBD2 (6 bases). V was cut by 5 bases and J by 3 bases, with 11 bases left in between. The V gene's germline CDR1 is MNHEY and CDR2 SMNVEV (reference sequence). The CDR3 spans 13 residues.

The V call is TRBV7-8, the J call TRBJ2-7; the match to TRBD1 covers 7 bases. This CDR3 spans 12 amino acids. Trimming cost V 5 bases and J 5 bases; bases outside gene matches: 3. CDR1 SGHVS and CDR2 FQNEAQ come from the germline V gene. CDR3 protein: CASSLGTDEQYV. DNA of the CDR3: TGTGCCAGCAGCCTCGGGACAGACGAGCAGTACGTC.

The V and J genes are TRBV7-9 and TRBJ1-5, with D maybe TRBD1 (6 bases). From germline, CDR1 is SEHNR and CDR2 FQNEAQ (reference sequence). The CDR3 loop spans 15 amino acids. Trimming stripped 6 bases from V and 2 bases from J, with 14 bases between. In DNA, the CDR3 is TGTGCCAGCAGAAACCTGACAGGAGGCAATCAGCCCCAGCATTTT. Amino acid sequence: CASRNLTGGNQPQHF.

This rearrangement joins TRBV18 to TRBJ2-7; possible D gene TRBD1, 5 bases. Between the trimmed V and J ends, which lost 1 base and 7 bases, there was a span of 17 bases. The CDR3 covers 15 residues. CDR1 and CDR2 (germline): KGHSH, LQKENI. The CDR3 reads CASSPRTAPQGEQYF. As DNA, the CDR3 is TGTGCCAGCTCACCACGTACAGCTCCCCAGGGAGAGCAGTACTTC.

The V and J genes are TRBV19 and TRBJ2-7; D perhaps matches TRBD1 (6 bases). There are 14 residues in the CDR3. V shed 9 bases and J shed 1 base, with 16 bases lying between them. CDR1 LNHDA and CDR2 SQIVND come from the germline V gene (reference sequence). CDR3 DNA sequence: TGTGCCAGGACCCGGGACACCTCATCCTACGAGCAGTACTTC. Residues: CARTRDTSSYEQYF.

The chain joins TRBV6-5 to TRBJ1-1, with 7 bases fitting TRBD1. There are 15 residues in the CDR3. Germline V CDR1 and CDR2: MNHEY, SVGAGI. With 0 bases clipped from V and 5 bases from J, the junction kept 6 bases outside the gene matches. The CDR3 DNA is TGTGCCAGCAGTTACTCGTCAAGGGGGCGGACTGAAGCTTTCTTT. It translates to CASSYSSRGRTEAFF.

The CDR3 loop is CATSDTGTYDSGANVLTF. DNA of the CDR3: TGTGCCACCAGTGACACCGGGACATATGACTCTGGGGCCAACGTCCTGACTTTC. The gene calls are TRBV24-1 and TRBJ2-6; tentatively, D is TRBD1 (6 bases). V was pared by 4 bases and J by 0 bases, with 15 bases between. The CDR3 is 18 amino acids. Germline CDR1 and CDR2: KGHDR and SFDVKD.

This chain links TRBV13 with TRBJ1-5; no definite D call. There are 15 residues in the CDR3. V lost 2 bases, J lost 1 base, and 9 bases lay in between. The germline V gene encodes CDR1 PRHDT and CDR2 FYEKMQ (reference sequence). DNA of the CDR3: TGTGCCAGCAGCTTATCGGGGAGGAGCAATCAGCCCCAGCATTTT. It yields the protein CASSLSGRSNQPQHF.